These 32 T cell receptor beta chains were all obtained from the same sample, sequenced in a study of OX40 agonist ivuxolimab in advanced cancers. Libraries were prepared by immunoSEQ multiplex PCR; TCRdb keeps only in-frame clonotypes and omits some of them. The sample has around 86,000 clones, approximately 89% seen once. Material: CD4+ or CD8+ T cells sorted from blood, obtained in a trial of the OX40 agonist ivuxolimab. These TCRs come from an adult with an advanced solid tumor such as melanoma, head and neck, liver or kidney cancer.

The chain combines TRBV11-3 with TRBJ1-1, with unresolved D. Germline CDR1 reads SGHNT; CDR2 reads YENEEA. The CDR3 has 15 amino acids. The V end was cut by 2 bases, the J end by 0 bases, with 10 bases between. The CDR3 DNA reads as TGTGCCAGCAGCTTAAATCAGGTGATGAACACTGAAGCTTTCTTT. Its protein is CASSLNQVMNTEAFF.

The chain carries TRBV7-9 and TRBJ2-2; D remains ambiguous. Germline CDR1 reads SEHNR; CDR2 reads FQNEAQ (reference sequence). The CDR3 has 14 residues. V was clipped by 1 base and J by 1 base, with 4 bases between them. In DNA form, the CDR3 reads TGTGCCAGCAGCTTAGGCTGGAACACCGGGGAGCTGTTTTTT. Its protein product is CASSLGWNTGELFF.

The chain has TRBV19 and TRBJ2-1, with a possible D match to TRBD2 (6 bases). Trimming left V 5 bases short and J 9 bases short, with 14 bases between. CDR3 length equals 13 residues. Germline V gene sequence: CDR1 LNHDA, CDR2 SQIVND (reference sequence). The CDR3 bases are TGTGCCAGTAGTCGGAGGGGTCAGGGTGAGCAGTTCTTC. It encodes CASSRRGQGEQFF.

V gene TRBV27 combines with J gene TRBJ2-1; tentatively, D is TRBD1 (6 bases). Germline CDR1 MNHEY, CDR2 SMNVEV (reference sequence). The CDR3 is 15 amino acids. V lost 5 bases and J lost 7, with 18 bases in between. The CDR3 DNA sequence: TGTGCCAGCAGTCCCACCGCAGGGGCCCGGAATGAGCAGTTCTTC. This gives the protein CASSPTAGARNEQFF.

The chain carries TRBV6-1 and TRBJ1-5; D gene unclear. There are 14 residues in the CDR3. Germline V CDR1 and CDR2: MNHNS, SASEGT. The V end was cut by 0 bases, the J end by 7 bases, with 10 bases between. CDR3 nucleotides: TGTGCCAGCAGTGAAGCGCTCGACGGGCAGCCCCAGCATTTT. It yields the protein CASSEALDGQPQHF.

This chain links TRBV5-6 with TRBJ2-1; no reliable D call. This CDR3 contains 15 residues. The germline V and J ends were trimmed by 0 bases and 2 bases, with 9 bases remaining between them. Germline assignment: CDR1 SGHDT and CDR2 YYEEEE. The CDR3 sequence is CASSLAVGTYNEQFF. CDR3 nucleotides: TGTGCCAGCAGCTTGGCCGTGGGAACCTACAATGAGCAGTTCTTC.

CDR3 DNA sequence: TGTGCCATCAGTGGCCCAGCGACGGGAGTCAATGAGCAGTTCTTC. This encodes CAISGPATGVNEQFF. The chain carries TRBV10-3 and TRBJ2-1; tentative D call: TRBD2 (6 bases). This CDR3 is built from 15 residues. The germline V and J ends were trimmed by 4 bases and 6 bases, with 16 bases remaining between them. Germline V gene data show CDR1 as ENHRY and CDR2 as SYGVKD.

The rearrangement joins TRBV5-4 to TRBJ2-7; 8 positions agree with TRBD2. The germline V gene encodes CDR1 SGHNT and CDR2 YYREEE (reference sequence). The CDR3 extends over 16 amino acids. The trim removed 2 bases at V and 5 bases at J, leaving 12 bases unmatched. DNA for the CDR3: TGTGCCAGCAGCTTCCGGTCGAGCGGGAGCTTCCACGAGCAGTACTTC. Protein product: CASSFRSSGSFHEQYF. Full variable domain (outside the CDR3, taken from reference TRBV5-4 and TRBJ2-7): ETGVTQSPTHLIKTRGQQVTLRCSSQSGHNTVSWYQQALGQGPQFIFQYYREEENGRGNFPPRFSGLQFPNYSSELNVNALELDDSALYLCASSFRSSGSFHEQYFGPGTRLTVT.

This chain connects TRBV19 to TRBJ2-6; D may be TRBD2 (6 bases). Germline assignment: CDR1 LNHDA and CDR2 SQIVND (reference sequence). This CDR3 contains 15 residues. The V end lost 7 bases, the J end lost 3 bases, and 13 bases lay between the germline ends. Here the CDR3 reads CASTTHGGGANVLTF. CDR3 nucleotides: TGTGCCAGTACCACCCACGGGGGTGGGGCCAACGTCCTGACTTTC.

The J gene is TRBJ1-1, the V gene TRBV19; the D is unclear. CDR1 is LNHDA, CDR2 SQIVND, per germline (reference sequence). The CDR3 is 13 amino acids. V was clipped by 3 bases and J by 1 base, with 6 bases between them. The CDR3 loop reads CASSMRQNTEAFF. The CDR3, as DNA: TGTGCCAGTAGTATGCGACAGAACACTGAAGCTTTCTTT.

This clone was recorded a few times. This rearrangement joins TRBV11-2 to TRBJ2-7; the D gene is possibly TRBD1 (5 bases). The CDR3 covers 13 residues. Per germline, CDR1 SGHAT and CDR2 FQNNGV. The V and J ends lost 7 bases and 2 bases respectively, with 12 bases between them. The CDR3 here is CASTTGLAYEQYF. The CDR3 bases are TGTGCCAGCACCACAGGTCTGGCCTACGAGCAGTACTTC.

Written as DNA, the CDR3 is TGTGCCAGTAGTCCAAGGACAGGGAATAGCAATCAGCCCCAGCATTTT. Protein product: CASSPRTGNSNQPQHF. The rearrangement uses TRBV19 and TRBJ1-5; 8 nucleotides match TRBD1. The germline CDR1 and CDR2 sequences are LNHDA and SQIVND (reference sequence). The ends lost 5 bases at V and 0 bases at J; junction bases unmatched: 6. This CDR3 contains 16 residues. Supplemented by reference TRBV19 and TRBJ1-5, the full variable domain reads DGGITQSPKYLFRKEGQNVTLSCEQNLNHDAMYWYRQDPGQGLRLIYYSQIVNDFQKGDIAEGYSVSREKKESFPLTVTSAQKNPTAFYLCASSPRTGNSNQPQHFGDGTRLSIL.

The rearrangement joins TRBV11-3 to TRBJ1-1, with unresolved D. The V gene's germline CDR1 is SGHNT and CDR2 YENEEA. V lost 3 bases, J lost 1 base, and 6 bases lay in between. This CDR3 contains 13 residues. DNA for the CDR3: TGTGCCAGCAGCTTCCCAGGGAACACTGAAGCTTTCTTT. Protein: CASSFPGNTEAFF. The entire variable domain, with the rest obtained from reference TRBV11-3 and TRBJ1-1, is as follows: EAGVVQSPRYKIIEKKQPVAFWCNPISGHNTLYWYLQNLGQGPELLIRYENEEAVDDSQLPKDRFSAERLKGVDSTLKIQPAELGDSAVYLCASSFPGNTEAFFGQGTRLTVV.

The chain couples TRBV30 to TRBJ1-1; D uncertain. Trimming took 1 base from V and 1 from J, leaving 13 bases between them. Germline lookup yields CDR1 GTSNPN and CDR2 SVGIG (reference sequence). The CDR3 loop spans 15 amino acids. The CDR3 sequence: CAWSGSGSGNTEAFF. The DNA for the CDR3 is TGTGCCTGGAGTGGATCGGGGTCTGGGAACACTGAAGCTTTCTTT. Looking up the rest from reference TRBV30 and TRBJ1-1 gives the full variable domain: SQTIHQWPATLVQPVGSPLSLECTVEGTSNPNLYWYRQAAGRGLQLLFYSVGIGQISSEVPQNLSASRPQDRQFILSSKKLLLSDSGFYLCAWSGSGSGNTEAFFGQGTRLTVV.

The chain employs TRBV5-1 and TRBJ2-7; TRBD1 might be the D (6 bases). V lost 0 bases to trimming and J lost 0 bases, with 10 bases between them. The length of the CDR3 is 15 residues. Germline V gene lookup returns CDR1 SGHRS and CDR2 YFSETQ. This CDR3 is CASSLGQASSYEQYF. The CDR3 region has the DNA TGCGCCAGCAGCTTGGGACAGGCAAGCTCCTACGAGCAGTACTTC.

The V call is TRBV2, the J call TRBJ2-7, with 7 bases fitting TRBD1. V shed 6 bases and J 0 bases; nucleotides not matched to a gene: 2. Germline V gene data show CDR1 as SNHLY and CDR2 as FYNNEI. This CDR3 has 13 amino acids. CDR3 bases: TGTGCCAGCAGGGACAGGAACTCCTACGAGCAGTACTTC. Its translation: CASRDRNSYEQYF.

Written as DNA, the CDR3 is TGTGCCAGCAGCTCTGGAGGCTTCTACGAGCAGTACTTC. This translates into CASSSGGFYEQYF. This sequence joins TRBV7-2 and TRBJ2-7, with D tentatively TRBD2 (5 bases). Trimming stripped 4 bases from V and 3 bases from J, with 10 bases between. The CDR3 is 13 residues long. CDR1 is SGHTA, CDR2 FQGNSA, per germline.

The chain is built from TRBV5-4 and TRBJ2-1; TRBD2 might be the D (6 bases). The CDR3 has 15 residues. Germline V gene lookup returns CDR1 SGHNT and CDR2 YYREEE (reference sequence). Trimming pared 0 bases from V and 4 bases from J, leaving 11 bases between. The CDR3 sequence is CASSLGGTGYNEQFF. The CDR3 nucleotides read TGTGCCAGCAGCTTGGGCGGGACCGGATACAATGAGCAGTTCTTC.

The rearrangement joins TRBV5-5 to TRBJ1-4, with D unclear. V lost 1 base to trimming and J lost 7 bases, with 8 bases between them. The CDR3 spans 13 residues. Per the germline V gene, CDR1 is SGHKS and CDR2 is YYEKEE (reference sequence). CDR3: CASSLFFGEKLFF. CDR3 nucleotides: TGTGCCAGCAGCTTGTTTTTCGGTGAAAAACTGTTTTTT.

Written as DNA, the CDR3 is TGCGCCAGCAGCCAACAAGGACAAGAGCAGTTCTTC. It translates to CASSQQGQEQFF. The chain uses TRBV5-1 and TRBJ2-1; D possibly corresponds to TRBD1 (5 bases). Germline values: CDR1 SGHRS, CDR2 YFSETQ. This CDR3 spans 12 amino acids. V was cut by 4 bases and J by 10 bases, with 12 bases left in between.

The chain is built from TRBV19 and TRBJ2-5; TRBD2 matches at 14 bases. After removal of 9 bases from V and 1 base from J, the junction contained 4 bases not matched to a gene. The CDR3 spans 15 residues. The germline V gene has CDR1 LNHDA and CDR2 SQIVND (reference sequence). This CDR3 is CASQGTSGGQETQYF. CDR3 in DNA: TGTGCCAGCCAGGGGACTAGCGGGGGCCAAGAGACCCAGTACTTC.

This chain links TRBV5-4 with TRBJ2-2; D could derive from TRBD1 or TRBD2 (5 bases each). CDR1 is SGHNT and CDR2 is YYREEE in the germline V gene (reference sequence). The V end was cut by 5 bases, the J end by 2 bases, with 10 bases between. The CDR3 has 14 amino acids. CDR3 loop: CASRRGDNTGELFF. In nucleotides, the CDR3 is TGTGCCAGCAGGAGAGGGGACAACACCGGGGAGCTGTTTTTT.

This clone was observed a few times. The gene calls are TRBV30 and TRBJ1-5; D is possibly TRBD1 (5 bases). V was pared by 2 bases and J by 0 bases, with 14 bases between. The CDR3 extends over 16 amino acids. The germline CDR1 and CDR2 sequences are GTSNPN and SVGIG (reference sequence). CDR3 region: CAWSNGGLYSNQPQHF. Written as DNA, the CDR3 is TGTGCCTGGAGTAATGGGGGGTTATATAGCAATCAGCCCCAGCATTTT.

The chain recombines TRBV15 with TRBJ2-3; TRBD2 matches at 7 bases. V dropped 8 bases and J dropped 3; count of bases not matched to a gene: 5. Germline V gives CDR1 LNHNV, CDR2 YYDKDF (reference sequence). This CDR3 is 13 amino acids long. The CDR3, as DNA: TGTGCCACCGGGGCGGGACTAACAGATACGCAGTATTTT. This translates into CATGAGLTDTQYF.

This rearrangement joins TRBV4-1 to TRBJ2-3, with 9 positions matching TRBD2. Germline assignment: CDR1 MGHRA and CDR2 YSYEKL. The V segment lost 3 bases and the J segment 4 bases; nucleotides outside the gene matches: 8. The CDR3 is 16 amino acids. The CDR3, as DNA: TGCGCCAGCAGCCAGCTTAGCGGGAGTGGCGCAGATACGCAGTATTTT. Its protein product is CASSQLSGSGADTQYF.

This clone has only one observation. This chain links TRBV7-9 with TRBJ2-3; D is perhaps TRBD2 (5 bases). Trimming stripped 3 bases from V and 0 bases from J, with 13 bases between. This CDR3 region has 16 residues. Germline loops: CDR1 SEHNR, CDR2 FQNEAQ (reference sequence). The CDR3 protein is CASSFGVGASTDTQYF. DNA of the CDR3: TGTGCCAGCAGCTTCGGGGTCGGCGCTAGCACAGATACGCAGTATTTT. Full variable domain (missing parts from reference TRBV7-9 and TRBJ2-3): DTGVSQNPRHKITKRGQNVTFRCDPISEHNRLYWYRQTLGQGPEFLTYFQNEAQLEKSRLLSDRFSAERPKGSFSTLEIQRTEQGDSAMYLCASSFGVGASTDTQYFGPGTRLTVL.

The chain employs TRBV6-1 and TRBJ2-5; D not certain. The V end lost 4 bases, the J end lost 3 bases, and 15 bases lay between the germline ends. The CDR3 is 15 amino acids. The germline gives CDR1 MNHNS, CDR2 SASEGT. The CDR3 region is CASSVGWGFEETQYF. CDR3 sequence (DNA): TGTGCCAGCAGTGTGGGATGGGGATTTGAAGAGACCCAGTACTTC.

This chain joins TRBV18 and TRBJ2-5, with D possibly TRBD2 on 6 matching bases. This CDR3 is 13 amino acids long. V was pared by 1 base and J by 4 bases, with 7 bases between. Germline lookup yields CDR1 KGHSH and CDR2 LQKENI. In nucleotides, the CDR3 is TGTGCCAGCTCACCACGGGGAGGAGAGACCCAGTACTTC. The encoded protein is CASSPRGGETQYF.

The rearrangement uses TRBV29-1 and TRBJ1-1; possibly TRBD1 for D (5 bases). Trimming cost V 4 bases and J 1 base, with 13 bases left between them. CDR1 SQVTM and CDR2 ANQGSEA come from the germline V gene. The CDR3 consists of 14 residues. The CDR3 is CSVGSGPGNTEAFF. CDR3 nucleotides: TGCAGCGTTGGATCGGGGCCTGGGAACACTGAAGCTTTCTTT.

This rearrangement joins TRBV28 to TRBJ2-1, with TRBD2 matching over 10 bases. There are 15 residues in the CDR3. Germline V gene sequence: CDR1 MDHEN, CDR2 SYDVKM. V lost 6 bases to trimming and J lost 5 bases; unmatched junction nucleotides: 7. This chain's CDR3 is CASRGASGRDNEQFF. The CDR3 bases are TGTGCCAGCAGGGGGGCTAGCGGGAGAGACAATGAGCAGTTCTTC.

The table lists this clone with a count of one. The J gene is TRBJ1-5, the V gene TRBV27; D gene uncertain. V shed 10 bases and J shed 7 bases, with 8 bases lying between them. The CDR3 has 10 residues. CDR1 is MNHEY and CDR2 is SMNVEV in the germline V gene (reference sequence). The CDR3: CANNDQPQHF. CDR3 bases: TGTGCCAATAACGACCAGCCCCAGCATTTT.

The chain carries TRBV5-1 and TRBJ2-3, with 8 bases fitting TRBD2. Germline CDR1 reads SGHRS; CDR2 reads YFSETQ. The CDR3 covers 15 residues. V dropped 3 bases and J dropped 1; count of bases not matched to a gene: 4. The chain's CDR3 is CASSYSGARTDTQYF. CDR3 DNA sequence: TGCGCCAGCAGCTATAGCGGGGCCCGCACAGATACGCAGTATTTT.